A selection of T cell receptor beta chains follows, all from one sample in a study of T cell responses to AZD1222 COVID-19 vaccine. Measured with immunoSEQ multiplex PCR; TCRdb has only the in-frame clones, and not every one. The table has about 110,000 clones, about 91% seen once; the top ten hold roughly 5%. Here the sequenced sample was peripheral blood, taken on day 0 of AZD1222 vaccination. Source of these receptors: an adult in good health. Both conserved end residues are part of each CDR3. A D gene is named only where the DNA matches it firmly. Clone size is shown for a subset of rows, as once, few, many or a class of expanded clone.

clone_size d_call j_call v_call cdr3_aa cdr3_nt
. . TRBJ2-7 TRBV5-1 CASSSREEPGHYEQYF TGCGCCAGCAGCTCGAGGGAAGAGCCAGGGCACTACGAGCAGTACTTC
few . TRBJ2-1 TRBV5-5 CASSFKTGLDEQFF TGTGCCAGCAGCTTTAAGACAGGTCTGGATGAGCAGTTCTTC
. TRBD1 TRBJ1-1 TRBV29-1 CSAWDSNTEAFF TGCAGCGCTTGGGACAGCAACACTGAAGCTTTCTTT
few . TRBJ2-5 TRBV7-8 CASSPTPWGRRDQETQYF TGTGCCAGCAGCCCCACGCCATGGGGCAGGCGAGACCAAGAGACCCAGTACTTC
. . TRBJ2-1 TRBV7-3 CASSLRSGTGDNEQFF TGTGCCAGCAGCTTACGTTCGGGGACCGGTGACAATGAGCAGTTCTTC
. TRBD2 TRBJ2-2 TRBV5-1 CASTGLAGLQTGELFF TGCGCCAGCACCGGACTAGCGGGGCTTCAGACCGGGGAGCTGTTTTTT
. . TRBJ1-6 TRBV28 CASINEGQGPLHF TGTGCCAGTATAAATGAGGGGCAGGGACCCCTCCACTTT
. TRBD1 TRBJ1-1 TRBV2 CASRGQGNTEAFF TGTGCCAGCAGGGGACAGGGTAACACTGAAGCTTTCTTT
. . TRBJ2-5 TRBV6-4 CASRPEETQYF TGTGCCAGCAGACCGGAAGAGACCCAGTACTTC
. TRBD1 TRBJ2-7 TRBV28 CASSPRQGRVTYEQYF TGTGCCAGCAGTCCGAGACAGGGCCGGGTAACCTACGAGCAGTACTTC
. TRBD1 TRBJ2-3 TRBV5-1 CASTSLGQGSDTQYF TGCGCCAGCACATCTCTAGGACAGGGGTCAGATACGCAGTATTTT
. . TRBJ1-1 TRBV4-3 CASSQGGKPNTEAFF TGCGCCAGCAGCCAGGGGGGAAAACCGAACACTGAAGCTTTCTTT
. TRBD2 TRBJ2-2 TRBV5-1 CASSSIAGQNTGELFF TGCGCCAGCAGCTCAATAGCGGGGCAGAACACCGGGGAGCTGTTTTTT
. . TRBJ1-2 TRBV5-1 CASSPETTFGYGYTF TGCGCCAGCAGCCCCGAGACTACTTTTGGCTATGGCTACACCTTC
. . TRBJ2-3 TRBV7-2 CASSLAGHDKTSTDTQYF TGTGCCAGCAGCTTAGCGGGGCACGACAAGACTAGCACAGATACGCAGTATTTT
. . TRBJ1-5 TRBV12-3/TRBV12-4 CASGGLTQPQHF TGTGCCAGCGGAGGGTTGACTCAGCCCCAGCATTTT
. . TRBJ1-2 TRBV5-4 CASSLFSSASPPGYTF TGTGCCAGCAGCTTGTTTAGTAGTGCTAGCCCCCCGGGCTACACCTTC
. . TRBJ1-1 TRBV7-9 CASSLVGQEGEAFF TGTGCCAGCAGCTTAGTCGGGCAGGAGGGGGAAGCTTTCTTT
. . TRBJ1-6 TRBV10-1 CASIRQRRDGSPLHF TGCGCCAGCATAAGACAGAGAAGGGATGGTTCACCCCTCCACTTT
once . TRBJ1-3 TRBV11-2 CASNLRRLSGNTIYF TGTGCCAGCAACCTTCGGAGGCTTTCTGGAAACACCATATATTTT
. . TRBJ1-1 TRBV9 CASSVGVQGTEAFF TGTGCCAGCAGCGTAGGGGTCCAGGGGACTGAAGCTTTCTTT
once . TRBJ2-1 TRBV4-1 CASSPTSLYNEQFF TGCGCCAGCAGCCCTACTAGCTTGTACAATGAGCAGTTCTTC
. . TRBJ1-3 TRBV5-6 CASSLASVRTSTIYF TGTGCCAGCAGCTTGGCTTCGGTCAGGACAAGCACCATATATTTT
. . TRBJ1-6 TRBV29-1 CSVQDSANSPLHF TGCAGCGTCCAGGACAGCGCGAATTCACCCCTCCACTTT